The T cell receptor beta chain under discussion was sequenced for a study of CD8+ T cells in alopecia areata. Details on this clone: As yet, its antigen is unknown.

As to treatment: oral pan-JAK inhibitor, 5-10 mg twice daily. Study results and limitations: Sequenced scalp T cells also include alphabeta T cells resident in normal skin.

cDNA serving as the sequencing template came from extracted, reverse transcribed RNA. Clones were sequenced by immunoSEQ multiplex PCR, and TCRdb holds only the in-frame ones, with some missing. The table includes about 190,000 clones, less than 65% detected once. Germline V gene lookup returns CDR1 ENHRY and CDR2 SYGVKD. The CDR3 contains 15 residues. V shed 6 bases, J shed 7 bases, and the junction held 6 bases outside the gene matches. The receptor's source is a human donor with alopecia areata. The sample was CD4+ T cells sorted from blood, taken at week 24, from a patient treated with tofacitinib. V usage is TRBV10-3 and J usage is TRBJ2-1; 13 bases agree with TRBD2. CDR3 in DNA: TGTGCCATCAGCGGTACTAGCGGGGGGGCTAATGAGCAGTTCTTC. Its translation is CAISGTSGGANEQFF.